One T cell receptor (beta chain) is described in this entry. Its specificity is not known. Germline values: CDR1 SGHRS, CDR2 YFSETQ. The CDR3 extends over 14 amino acids. V lost 5 bases, J lost 4 bases, and 5 bases stayed unmatched. This specimen comes from a study of long-term antiretroviral therapy in people with HIV. General study points: Pre-ART-expanded clones dominated the repertoire at all time points. Neither ART adherence, viral resistance nor therapy changes were documented. In HIV, the repertoires covered a tighter span of CDR3 lengths than in controls.

Until DNA extraction, the samples held between 1-10 million cryopreserved PBMC. Survey level was the resolution at which the v3.0 immunoSEQ assay ran. Assay: immunoSEQ multiplex PCR; the TCRdb copy retains only in-frame clones and omits some. The sample contains about 26,000 clones, around 87% of which appear only once. The rearrangement uses TRBV5-1 and TRBJ2-5, with 10 bases lining up with TRBD1. The starting material was unsorted PBMCs, obtained roughly 2.6 years after starting antiretroviral therapy. The clonotype comes from a man aged 40-49 years with HIV. CDR3 in amino acids: CASRGDRGGETQYF. The CDR3 coding sequence is TGCGCCAGCAGAGGGGACAGGGGAGGAGAGACCCAGTACTTC.